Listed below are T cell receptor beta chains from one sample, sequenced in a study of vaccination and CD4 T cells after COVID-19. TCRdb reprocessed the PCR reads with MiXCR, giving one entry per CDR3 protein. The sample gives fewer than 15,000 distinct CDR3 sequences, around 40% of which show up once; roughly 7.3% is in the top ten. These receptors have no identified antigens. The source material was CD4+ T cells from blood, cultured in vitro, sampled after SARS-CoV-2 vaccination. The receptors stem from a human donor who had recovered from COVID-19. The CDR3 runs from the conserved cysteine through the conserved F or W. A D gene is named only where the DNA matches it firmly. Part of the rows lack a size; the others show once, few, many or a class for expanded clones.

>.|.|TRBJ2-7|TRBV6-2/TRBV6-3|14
TGTGCCAGCAGCCCCGAGGACACGTCCTACGAGCAGTACTTC
CASSPEDTSYEQYF
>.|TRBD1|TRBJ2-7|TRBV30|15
TGTGCCTGGAGGAGGGGGCAGGGGACCTCCTACGAGCAGTACTTC
CAWRRGQGTSYEQYF
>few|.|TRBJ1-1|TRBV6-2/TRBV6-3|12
TGTGCCAGCAAAACAGTCGGGGGTGAAGCTTTCTTT
CASKTVGGEAFF
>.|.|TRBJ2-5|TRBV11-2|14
TGTGCCAGCAGCTTAAGGGTGGGGCAAGAGACCCAGTACTTC
CASSLRVGQETQYF
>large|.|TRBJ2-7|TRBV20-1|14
TGCAGTGCAGTGATGCTAGCAAAGCCCTACGAGCAGTACTTC
CSAVMLAKPYEQYF
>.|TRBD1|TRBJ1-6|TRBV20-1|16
TGCAGTGCCGTAGCGATCGACAGGGACTATAATTCACCCCTCCACTTT
CSAVAIDRDYNSPLHF
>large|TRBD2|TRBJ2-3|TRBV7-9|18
TGTGCCAGCAGCCGAGGTACTAGCGAACTTGGGGGCACAGATACGCAGTATTTT
CASSRGTSELGGTDTQYF
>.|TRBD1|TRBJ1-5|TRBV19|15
TGTGCCAGTAGCGCAGGGGGTCGGGGCAATCAGCCCCAGCATTTT
CASSAGGRGNQPQHF
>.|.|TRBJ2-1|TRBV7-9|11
TGTGCCAGCAGCACGTACAATGAGCAGTTCTTC
CASSTYNEQFF
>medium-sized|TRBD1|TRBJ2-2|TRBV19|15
TGTGCCAGTCGGAGACAGGGGGTAAACACCGGGGAGCTGTTTTTT
CASRRQGVNTGELFF
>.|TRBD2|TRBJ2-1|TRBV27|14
TGTGCCAGCAGATACGGGACTAGGTCGAATGAGCAGTTCTTC
CASRYGTRSNEQFF
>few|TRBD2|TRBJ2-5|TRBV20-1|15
TGCAGTGCTAGAACTGAAGCGGGAGTAAGAGAGACCCAGTACTTC
CSARTEAGVRETQYF
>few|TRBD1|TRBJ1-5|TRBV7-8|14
TGTGCCAGCAGCGCGATCGACAGGGCCCAGCCCCAGCATTTT
CASSAIDRAQPQHF
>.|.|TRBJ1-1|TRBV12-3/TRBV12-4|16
TGTGCCAGCAGTTTAGGGTCGGCAGGAGGGGACACTGAAGCTTTCTTT
CASSLGSAGGDTEAFF
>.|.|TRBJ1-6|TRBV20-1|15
TGCAGTGCAAGTAGGACGGAGCTTGGGAATTCACCCCTCCACTTT
CSASRTELGNSPLHF
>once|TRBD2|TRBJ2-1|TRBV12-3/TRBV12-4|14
TGTGCCAGCTTGCCCAGCGGGAGTACAAATGAGCAGTTCTTC
CASLPSGSTNEQFF
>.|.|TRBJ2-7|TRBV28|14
TGTGCCAGCAGTCCCGGTCAGGTCCCGATCGAGCAGTACTTC
CASSPGQVPIEQYF
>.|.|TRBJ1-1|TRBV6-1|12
TGTGCCAGCAGTGAGGGTTGGACTGAAGCTTTCTTT
CASSEGWTEAFF
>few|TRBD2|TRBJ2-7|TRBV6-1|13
TGTGCCAGCGGGTCTAGCGGGCCCTACGAGCAGTACTTC
CASGSSGPYEQYF
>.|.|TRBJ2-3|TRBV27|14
TGTGCCAGCAGTTTCTTTGGGTTTTCAGATACGCAGTATTTT
CASSFFGFSDTQYF
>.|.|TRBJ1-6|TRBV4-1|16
TGCGCCAGCAGCCAAACGAGCCCCAACGGGGATTCACCCCTCCACTTT
CASSQTSPNGDSPLHF
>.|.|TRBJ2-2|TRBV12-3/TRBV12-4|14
TGTGCCAGCAGTTTATTGGGGGGAACCGGGGAGCTGTTTTTT
CASSLLGGTGELFF
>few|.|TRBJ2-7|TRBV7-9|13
TGTGCCAGCAGCATCGGGGAAACCTACGAGCAGTACTTC
CASSIGETYEQYF
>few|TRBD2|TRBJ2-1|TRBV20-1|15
TGCAGTGCTAGTTCTGGGACTAGACTCTACAATGAGCAGTTCTTC
CSASSGTRLYNEQFF
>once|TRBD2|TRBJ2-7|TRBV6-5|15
TGTGCCAGCAGTTACGGGAGGGGCCAGGCGTACGAGCAGTACTTC
CASSYGRGQAYEQYF
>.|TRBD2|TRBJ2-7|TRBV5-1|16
TGCGCCAGCAGCTCGACTAGCGGGAGCGCCATGGGCGAGCAGTACTTC
CASSSTSGSAMGEQYF
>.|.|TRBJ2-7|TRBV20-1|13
TGCAGTGCGCCCCGGGACTCCGTCGGAGAGCAGTACTTC
CSAPRDSVGEQYF
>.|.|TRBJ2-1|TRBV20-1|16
TGCAGTGCGATCACCCGCCAGCCTCTCTCCTACAATGAGCAGTTCTTC
CSAITRQPLSYNEQFF
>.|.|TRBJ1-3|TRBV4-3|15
TGCGCCAGCAGCCTTCAACGGGGTGCTGGAAACACCATATATTTT
CASSLQRGAGNTIYF
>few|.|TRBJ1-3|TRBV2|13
TGTGCCAGCAGTGAACAGAAGCTAAACACCATATATTTT
CASSEQKLNTIYF
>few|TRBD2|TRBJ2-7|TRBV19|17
TGTGCCAGTAGTATAGTCGTGGGAGCGGGAGAGGGGTACGAGCAGTACTTC
CASSIVVGAGEGYEQYF
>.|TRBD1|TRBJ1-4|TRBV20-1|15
TGCAGTGCTAGAGATGGGGGGACAGGGATTGAAAAACTGTTTTTT
CSARDGGTGIEKLFF